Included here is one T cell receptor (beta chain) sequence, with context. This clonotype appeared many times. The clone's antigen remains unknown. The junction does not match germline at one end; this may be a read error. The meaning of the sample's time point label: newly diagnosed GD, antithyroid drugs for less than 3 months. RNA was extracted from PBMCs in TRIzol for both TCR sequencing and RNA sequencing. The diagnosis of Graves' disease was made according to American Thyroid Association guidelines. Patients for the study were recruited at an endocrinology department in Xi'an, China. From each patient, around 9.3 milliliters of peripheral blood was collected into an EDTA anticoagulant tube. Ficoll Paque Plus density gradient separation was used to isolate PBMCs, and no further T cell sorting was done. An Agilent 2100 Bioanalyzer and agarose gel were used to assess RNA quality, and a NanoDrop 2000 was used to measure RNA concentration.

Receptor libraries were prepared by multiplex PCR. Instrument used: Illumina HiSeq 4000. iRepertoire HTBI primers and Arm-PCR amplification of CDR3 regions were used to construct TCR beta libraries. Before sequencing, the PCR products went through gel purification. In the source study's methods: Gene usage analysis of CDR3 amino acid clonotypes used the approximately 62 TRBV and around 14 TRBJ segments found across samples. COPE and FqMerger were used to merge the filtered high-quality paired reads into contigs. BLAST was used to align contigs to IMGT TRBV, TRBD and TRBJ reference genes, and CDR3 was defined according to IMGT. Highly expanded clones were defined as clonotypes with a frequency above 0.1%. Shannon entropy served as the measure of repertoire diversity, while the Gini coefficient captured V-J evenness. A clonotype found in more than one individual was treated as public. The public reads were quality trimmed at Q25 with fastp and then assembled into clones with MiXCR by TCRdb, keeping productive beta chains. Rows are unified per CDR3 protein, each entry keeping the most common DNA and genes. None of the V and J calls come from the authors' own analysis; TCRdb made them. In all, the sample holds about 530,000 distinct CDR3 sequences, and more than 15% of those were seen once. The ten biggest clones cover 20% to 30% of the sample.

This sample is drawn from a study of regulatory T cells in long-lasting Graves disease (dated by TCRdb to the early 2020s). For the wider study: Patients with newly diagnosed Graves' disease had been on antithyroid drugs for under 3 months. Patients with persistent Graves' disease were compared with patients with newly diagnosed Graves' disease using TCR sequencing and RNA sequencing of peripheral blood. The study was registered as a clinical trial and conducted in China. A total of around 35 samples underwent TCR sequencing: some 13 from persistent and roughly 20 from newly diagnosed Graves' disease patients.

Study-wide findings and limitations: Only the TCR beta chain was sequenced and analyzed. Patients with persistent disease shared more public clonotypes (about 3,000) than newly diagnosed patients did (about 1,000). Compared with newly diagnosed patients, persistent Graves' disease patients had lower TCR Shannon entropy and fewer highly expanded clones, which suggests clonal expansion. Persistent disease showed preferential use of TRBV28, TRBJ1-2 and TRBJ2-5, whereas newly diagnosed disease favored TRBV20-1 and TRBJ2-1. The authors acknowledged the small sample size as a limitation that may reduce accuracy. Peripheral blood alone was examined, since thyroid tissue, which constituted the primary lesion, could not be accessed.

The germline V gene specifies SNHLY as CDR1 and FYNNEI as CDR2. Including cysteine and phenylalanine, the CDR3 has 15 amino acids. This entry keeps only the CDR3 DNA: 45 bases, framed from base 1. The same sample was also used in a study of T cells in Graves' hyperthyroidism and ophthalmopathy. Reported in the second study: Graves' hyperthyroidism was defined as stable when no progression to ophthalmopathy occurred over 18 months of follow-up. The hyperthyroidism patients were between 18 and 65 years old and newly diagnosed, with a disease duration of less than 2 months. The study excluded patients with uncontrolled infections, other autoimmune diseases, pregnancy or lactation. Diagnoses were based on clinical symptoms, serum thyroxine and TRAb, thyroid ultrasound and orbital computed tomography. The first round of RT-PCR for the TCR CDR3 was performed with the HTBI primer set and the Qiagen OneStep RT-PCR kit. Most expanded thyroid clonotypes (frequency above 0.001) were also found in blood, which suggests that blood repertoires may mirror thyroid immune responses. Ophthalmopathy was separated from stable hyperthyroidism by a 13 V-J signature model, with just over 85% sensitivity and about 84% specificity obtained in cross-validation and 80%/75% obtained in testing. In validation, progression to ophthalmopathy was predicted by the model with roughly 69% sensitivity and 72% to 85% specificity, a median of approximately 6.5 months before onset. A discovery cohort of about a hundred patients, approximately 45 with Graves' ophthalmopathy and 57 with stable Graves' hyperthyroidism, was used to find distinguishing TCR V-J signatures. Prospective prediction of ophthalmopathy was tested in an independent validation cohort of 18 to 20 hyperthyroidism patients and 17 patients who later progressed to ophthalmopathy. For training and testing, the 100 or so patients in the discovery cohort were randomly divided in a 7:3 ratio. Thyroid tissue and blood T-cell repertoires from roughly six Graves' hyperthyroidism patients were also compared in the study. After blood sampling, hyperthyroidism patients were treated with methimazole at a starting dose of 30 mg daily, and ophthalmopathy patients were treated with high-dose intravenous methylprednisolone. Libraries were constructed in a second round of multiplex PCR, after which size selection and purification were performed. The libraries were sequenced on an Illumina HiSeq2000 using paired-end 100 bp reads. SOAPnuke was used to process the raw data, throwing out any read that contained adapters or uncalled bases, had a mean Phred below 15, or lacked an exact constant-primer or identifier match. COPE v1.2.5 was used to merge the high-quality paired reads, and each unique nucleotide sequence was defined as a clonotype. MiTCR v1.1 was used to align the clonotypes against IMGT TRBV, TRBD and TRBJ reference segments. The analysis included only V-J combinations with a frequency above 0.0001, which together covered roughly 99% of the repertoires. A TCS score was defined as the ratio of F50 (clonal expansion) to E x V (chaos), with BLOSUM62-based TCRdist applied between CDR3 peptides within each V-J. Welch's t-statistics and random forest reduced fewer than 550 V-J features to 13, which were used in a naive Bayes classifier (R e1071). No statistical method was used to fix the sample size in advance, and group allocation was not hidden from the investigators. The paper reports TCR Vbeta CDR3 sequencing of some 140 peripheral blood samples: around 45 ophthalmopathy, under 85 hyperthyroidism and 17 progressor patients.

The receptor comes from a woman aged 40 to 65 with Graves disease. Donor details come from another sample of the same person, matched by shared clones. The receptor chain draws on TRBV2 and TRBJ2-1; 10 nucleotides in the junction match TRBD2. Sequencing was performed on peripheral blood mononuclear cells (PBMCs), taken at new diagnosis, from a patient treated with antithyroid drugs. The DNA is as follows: TGTGCCAGCAGTCAAGCGGGGGGGCTCTACAATGAGCAGTTCTTC. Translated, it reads CASSQAGGLYNEQFF.